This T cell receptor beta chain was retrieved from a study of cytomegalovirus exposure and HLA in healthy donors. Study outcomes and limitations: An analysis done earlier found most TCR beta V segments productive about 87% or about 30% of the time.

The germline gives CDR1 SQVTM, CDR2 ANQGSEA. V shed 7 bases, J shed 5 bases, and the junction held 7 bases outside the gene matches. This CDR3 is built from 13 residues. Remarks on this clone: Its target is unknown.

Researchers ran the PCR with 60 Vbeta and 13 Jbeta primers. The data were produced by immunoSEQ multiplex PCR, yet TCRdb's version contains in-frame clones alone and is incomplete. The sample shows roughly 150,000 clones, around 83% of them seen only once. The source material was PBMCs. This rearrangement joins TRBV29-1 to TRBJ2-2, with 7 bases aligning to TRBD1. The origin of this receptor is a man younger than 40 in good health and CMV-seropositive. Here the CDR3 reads CSARTGGTGELFF. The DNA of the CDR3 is TGCAGCGCGAGGACAGGCGGGACCGGGGAGCTGTTTTTT.